A selection of T cell receptor beta chains follows, all from one sample in a study of T cells in Graves' hyperthyroidism and ophthalmopathy. TCRdb reprocessed the multiplex PCR reads via MiXCR and lists one record per CDR3 protein. The table shows hundreds of thousands of distinct CDR3 sequences, with about 15% occurring only once. The sample taken for sequencing was blood. The origin of the receptors is a woman younger than 30 with Graves' ophthalmopathy. CDR3s include the opening cysteine and the closing phenylalanine or tryptophan. D genes are given only for firm matches. A row's size may be missing; if present it is once, few, many or a size class.

d_gene	j_gene	len	v_gene	abundance	CDR3nt	CDR3aa
.	TRBJ1-1	14	TRBV7-8	.	TGTGCCAGCAGCCCGATGACAGGGAACACTGAAGCTTTCTTT	CASSPMTGNTEAFF
TRBD1	TRBJ1-6	16	TRBV2	many	TGTGCCAGCAGCCCGGACAGGGGACTGAATAATTCACCCCTCCACTTT	CASSPDRGLNNSPLHF
.	TRBJ1-5	15	TRBV6-5	many	TGTGCCAGCAGTTACCCCAGGGAAGACAATCAGCCCCAGCATTTT	CASSYPREDNQPQHF
.	TRBJ1-2	12	TRBV20-1	many	TGCAGTGCTAGAGTCCAGTTCTATGGCTACACCTTC	CSARVQFYGYTF
.	TRBJ1-6	15	TRBV10-2	few	TGCGCCAGCAGTGAATCAGGGTGGACCCATTCACCCCTCCACTTT	CASSESGWTHSPLHF
.	TRBJ1-2	14	TRBV5-6	once	TGTGCCAGCAGACAGGGACCGGAACCCTATGGCTACACCTTC	CASRQGPEPYGYTF
.	TRBJ1-1	14	TRBV13	many	TGTGCCAGCAGCTCCGGGGTCCCGAACACTGAAGCTTTCTTT	CASSSGVPNTEAFF
.	TRBJ2-2	14	TRBV19	.	TGTGCCAGTAGGGACAGATCGAACACCGGGGAGCTGTTTTTT	CASRDRSNTGELFF
.	TRBJ2-7	14	TRBV5-8	few	TGTGCCAGCAGCGCTAACAGGGAAACCTACGAGCAGTACTTC	CASSANRETYEQYF
TRBD2	TRBJ2-5	16	TRBV10-3	many	TGTGCCATCAGTGATCCCAGCGGGGGGGCCCACGAGACCCAGTACTTC	CAISDPSGGAHETQYF
TRBD2	TRBJ2-1	16	TRBV9	many	TGTGCCAGCAGCGTAGTTTCCAGCGGGAGGCACAATGAGCAGTTCTTC	CASSVVSSGRHNEQFF
.	TRBJ1-2	13	TRBV18	many	TGTGCCAGCTCACCCAACAGTAACTATGGCTACACCTTC	CASSPNSNYGYTF
.	TRBJ2-7	14	TRBV4-1	many	TGCGCCAGCAGCCAAGAAGCGCAATCCTACGAGCAGTACTTC	CASSQEAQSYEQYF
.	TRBJ1-2	14	TRBV3-1	many	TGTGCCAGCAGCCAAGGAACGGTGGTATATGGCTACACCTTC	CASSQGTVVYGYTF
.	TRBJ2-1	14	TRBV5-4	.	TGTGCCAGCAGCGCTGAGGTTTACTACAATGAGCAGTTCTTC	CASSAEVYYNEQFF
.	TRBJ2-1	11	TRBV5-4	once	TGTGCCAGCAGCTCCGGGATGTATCGGTTCTTC	CASSSGMYRFF
TRBD2	TRBJ2-1	15	TRBV7-8	many	TGTGCCAGCAGCTCAAGGACTAGCGGGGGCCAGGAGCAGTTCTTC	CASSSRTSGGQEQFF
.	TRBJ2-7	14	TRBV11-2	many	TGTGCCAGCAGCTTTGGTGGCGGGTTCTACGAGCAGTACTTC	CASSFGGGFYEQYF
.	TRBJ1-2	12	TRBV6-2/TRBV6-3	many	TGTGCCAGCAGTTACTCGTCGGGAGGCTACACCTTC	CASSYSSGGYTF
TRBD2	TRBJ2-1	16	TRBV24-1	many	TGTGCCACCTCCGGGGGGCCTGACACAGCGGGAGCTAAGAAGTTCTTC	CATSGGPDTAGAKKFF
TRBD1	TRBJ2-7	15	TRBV28	.	TGTGCCAGCAGTTTGGGGACAGGGGTAAAGTACGAGCAGTACTTC	CASSLGTGVKYEQYF
.	TRBJ2-7	15	TRBV6-5	many	TGTGCCAGCAGTTACTCTCTCGGGACTGGTTACGAGCAGTACTTC	CASSYSLGTGYEQYF
.	TRBJ1-5	12	TRBV19	.	TGTGCCAGTAGTATAGGCTTTCAGCCCCAGCATTTT	CASSIGFQPQHF
.	TRBJ2-3	10	TRBV20-1	many	TGCAGTGCTAGACAGGACTTCCAGTATTTT	CSARQDFQYF
.	TRBJ1-2	13	TRBV2	many	TGTGCCAGCAGTCAGGGGTGGGACTATGGCTACACCTTC	CASSQGWDYGYTF
.	TRBJ1-5	15	TRBV28	.	TGTGCCAGCAGTTGGATGTCATACGACTATCAGCCCCAGCATTTT	CASSWMSYDYQPQHF
TRBD1	TRBJ2-7	14	TRBV12-3/TRBV12-4	many	TGTGCCAGCAGTTCACAGGGGGCCTACTACGAGCAGTACTTC	CASSSQGAYYEQYF
TRBD1	TRBJ1-1	13	TRBV11-2	many	TGTGCCAGCAGCTGGGACAGGGGCACTGAAGCTTTCTTT	CASSWDRGTEAFF
.	TRBJ2-1	15	TRBV7-9	many	TGTGCCAGCAGCCAGACAGGGCGGGGGGTCAATGAGCAGTTCTTC	CASSQTGRGVNEQFF
.	TRBJ1-1	14	TRBV19	many	TGTGCCAGTAGTATAAACAGCCGGAACACTGAAGCTTTCTTT	CASSINSRNTEAFF
TRBD2	TRBJ2-2	16	TRBV12-3/TRBV12-4	.	TGTGCCAGCAGTTTCGGTCTAGCGGGGGGGGCCGGGGAGCTGTTTTTT	CASSFGLAGGAGELFF
TRBD1	TRBJ1-1	13	TRBV13	many	TGTGCCAGCAGCTCGACAGGGAGCACTGAAGCTTTCTTT	CASSSTGSTEAFF
.	TRBJ1-1	15	TRBV28	once	TGTGCCAGCAGTTACCGCAAAGGGAAGAACACTGAAGCTTTCTTT	CASSYRKGKNTEAFF
.	TRBJ2-7	14	TRBV4-1	few	TGCGCCAGCAGCGCCGAGACTACTAGGTACGAGCAGTACTTC	CASSAETTRYEQYF
TRBD2	TRBJ2-1	14	TRBV25-1	few	TGTGCCAGCAGCATAGCGGGAGAGGGCCATGAGCAGTTCTTC	CASSIAGEGHEQFF
.	TRBJ1-1	15	TRBV7-2	.	TGTGCCAGCAGCTTATCCTGGGGGGGCTACACTGAAGCTTTCTTT	CASSLSWGGYTEAFF
TRBD2	TRBJ2-7	15	TRBV5-1	.	TGCGCCAGCAGCTTGGGGAGCGGGGGGCCCTACGAGCAGTACTTC	CASSLGSGGPYEQYF